Listed below are T cell receptor beta chains from one sample, sequenced in a study of blood T cell repertoires in COVID-19. The data were produced by immunoSEQ multiplex PCR, yet TCRdb's version contains in-frame clones alone and is incomplete. The sample contains about 180,000 clones, roughly 80% of which appear only once. The sample consisted of peripheral blood. All receptors derive from a human donor in a cohort sampled during active COVID-19. Both conserved end residues are part of each CDR3. Each record gives: CDR3 protein, CDR3 DNA, CDR3 length, V gene, J gene, D gene, clone size. A D gene is named only where the DNA matches it firmly. The size entry is marked missing in some rows and otherwise reads once, few, many or a size class.

CDR3aa: CASSFRLAGGDEQYF
CDR3nt: TGCGCCAGCAGCTTCCGACTAGCGGGGGGTGATGAGCAGTACTTC
len: 15
v_gene: TRBV5-1
j_gene: TRBJ2-7
d_gene: TRBD2
abundance: NA

CDR3aa: CASSQVARDGYTF
CDR3nt: TGTGCCAGCAGCCAAGTGGCACGGGATGGCTACACCTTC
len: 13
v_gene: TRBV3-1/TRBV3-2
j_gene: TRBJ1-2
d_gene: NA
abundance: NA

CDR3aa: CASSYRAGRTDTQYF
CDR3nt: TGTGCCAGCAGTTATCGAGCGGGGCGCACAGATACGCAGTATTTT
len: 15
v_gene: TRBV6-2/TRBV6-3
j_gene: TRBJ2-3
d_gene: TRBD2
abundance: once

CDR3aa: CASRLGRSYEQYF
CDR3nt: TGTGCCAGCAGACTTGGTCGCTCCTACGAGCAGTACTTC
len: 13
v_gene: TRBV27
j_gene: TRBJ2-7
d_gene: NA
abundance: once

CDR3aa: CASRRTGGIYEQYF
CDR3nt: TGTGCCAGCAGAAGGACAGGGGGCATCTACGAGCAGTACTTC
len: 14
v_gene: TRBV2
j_gene: TRBJ2-7
d_gene: TRBD1
abundance: NA

CDR3aa: CASSPAGTEAFF
CDR3nt: TGTGCCAGCTCACCAGCGGGAACTGAAGCTTTCTTT
len: 12
v_gene: TRBV18
j_gene: TRBJ1-1
d_gene: NA
abundance: NA

CDR3aa: CASSPGTVNPEQYF
CDR3nt: TGTGCCAGCTCCCCCGGGACAGTCAACCCCGAGCAGTACTTC
len: 14
v_gene: TRBV18
j_gene: TRBJ2-7
d_gene: TRBD1
abundance: NA

CDR3aa: CASSYGTGHSGNTIYF
CDR3nt: TGTGCCAGCAGTTACGGGACAGGGCACTCTGGAAACACCATATATTTT
len: 16
v_gene: TRBV6-5
j_gene: TRBJ1-3
d_gene: TRBD1
abundance: NA

CDR3aa: CASSLAGGKEKLFF
CDR3nt: TGCGCCAGCAGCTTGGCAGGGGGAAAGGAAAAACTGTTTTTT
len: 14
v_gene: TRBV5-1
j_gene: TRBJ1-4
d_gene: TRBD1
abundance: NA

CDR3aa: CASSLGQGGREKLFF
CDR3nt: TGTGCCAGCAGCTTGGGACAGGGTGGACGGGAAAAACTGTTTTTT
len: 15
v_gene: TRBV5-4
j_gene: TRBJ1-4
d_gene: TRBD1
abundance: many

CDR3aa: CASSSQVGTGEQFF
CDR3nt: TGTGCCAGCAGCTCACAGGTGGGGACTGGTGAGCAGTTCTTC
len: 14
v_gene: TRBV4-2
j_gene: TRBJ2-1
d_gene: NA
abundance: NA

CDR3aa: CASHPGLAGGHASYEQYF
CDR3nt: TGTGCCAGTCACCCGGGACTAGCGGGGGGGCACGCCTCCTACGAGCAGTACTTC
len: 18
v_gene: TRBV27
j_gene: TRBJ2-7
d_gene: TRBD2
abundance: NA

CDR3aa: CASTPIRGAGNTEAFF
CDR3nt: TGTGCCAGTACTCCCATCCGGGGGGCTGGTAACACTGAAGCTTTCTTT
len: 16
v_gene: TRBV19
j_gene: TRBJ1-1
d_gene: NA
abundance: NA

CDR3aa: CASSLGGLAGEGEQYF
CDR3nt: TGTGCCAGCAGCTTAGGGGGACTAGCGGGAGAGGGTGAGCAGTACTTC
len: 16
v_gene: TRBV11-3
j_gene: TRBJ2-7
d_gene: TRBD2
abundance: few

CDR3aa: CASSPWAGGVYNEQFF
CDR3nt: TGTGCCAGCAGCCCCTGGGCGGGGGGGGTGTACAATGAGCAGTTCTTC
len: 16
v_gene: TRBV4-2
j_gene: TRBJ2-1
d_gene: TRBD2
abundance: NA

CDR3aa: CASSQQNTEAFF
CDR3nt: TGTGCCAGCAGCCAACAGAACACTGAAGCTTTCTTT
len: 12
v_gene: TRBV3-1/TRBV3-2
j_gene: TRBJ1-1
d_gene: NA
abundance: NA

CDR3aa: CASSPSGSYEQYF
CDR3nt: TGTGCCAGCTCACCATCGGGTTCCTACGAGCAGTACTTC
len: 13
v_gene: TRBV18
j_gene: TRBJ2-7
d_gene: NA
abundance: NA

CDR3aa: CASSLDQGQPYEQYF
CDR3nt: TGTGCCAGCAGCTTGGACCAGGGACAACCCTACGAGCAGTACTTC
len: 15
v_gene: TRBV5-4
j_gene: TRBJ2-7
d_gene: NA
abundance: NA

CDR3aa: CASSSGLGGGYTF
CDR3nt: TGTGCCAGCAGCTCGGGTCTCGGCGGGGGCTACACCTTC
len: 13
v_gene: TRBV3-1/TRBV3-2
j_gene: TRBJ1-2
d_gene: NA
abundance: NA

CDR3aa: CASSLPMTGGVTEAFF
CDR3nt: TGTGCCAGCAGTTTACCGATGACAGGGGGGGTCACTGAAGCTTTCTTT
len: 16
v_gene: TRBV28
j_gene: TRBJ1-1
d_gene: TRBD1
abundance: NA

CDR3aa: CSAGSSYEQYF
CDR3nt: TGCAGTGCCGGGTCTTCCTACGAGCAGTACTTC
len: 11
v_gene: TRBV20-1
j_gene: TRBJ2-7
d_gene: NA
abundance: NA

CDR3aa: CSVGGRTAKNIQYF
CDR3nt: TGCAGCGTTGGGGGCCGAACTGCCAAAAACATTCAGTACTTC
len: 14
v_gene: TRBV29-1
j_gene: TRBJ2-4
d_gene: NA
abundance: NA

CDR3aa: CASSYRGGSYEQYF
CDR3nt: TGTGCCAGCAGTTACAGGGGGGGGTCCTACGAGCAGTACTTC
len: 14
v_gene: TRBV6-5
j_gene: TRBJ2-7
d_gene: NA
abundance: NA

CDR3aa: CASSPGLRGADTQYF
CDR3nt: TGTGCCAGCTCACCAGGTCTCCGGGGGGCAGATACGCAGTATTTT
len: 15
v_gene: TRBV18
j_gene: TRBJ2-3
d_gene: TRBD2
abundance: few

CDR3aa: CASMPGLAGNEQFF
CDR3nt: TGCGCCAGCATGCCGGGACTAGCGGGAAATGAGCAGTTCTTC
len: 14
v_gene: TRBV10-2
j_gene: TRBJ2-1
d_gene: TRBD2
abundance: NA

CDR3aa: CASSVGGGHSYEQYF
CDR3nt: TGTGCCAGCAGCGTAGGAGGCGGGCACTCCTACGAGCAGTACTTC
len: 15
v_gene: TRBV9
j_gene: TRBJ2-7
d_gene: NA
abundance: NA

CDR3aa: CASSTRGYQFVNTSYNSPLHF
CDR3nt: TGTGCCAGTAGTACTCGGGGATACCAATTTGTTAATACCTCCTATAATTCACCCCTCCACTTT
len: 21
v_gene: TRBV19
j_gene: TRBJ1-6
d_gene: NA
abundance: NA

CDR3aa: CASSPRQGATGELFF
CDR3nt: TGCGCCAGCAGCCCCCGACAGGGGGCCACCGGGGAGCTGTTTTTT
len: 15
v_gene: TRBV4-3
j_gene: TRBJ2-2
d_gene: TRBD1
abundance: NA